Listed below are T cell receptor beta chains from one sample, sequenced in a study of T cell clones after liver transplantation. The assay was immunoSEQ multiplex PCR, and TCRdb's table has in-frame clones only and misses some. The sample holds some 6,000 clones, about 80% seen once. Here the sequenced sample was CD8+ T cells from blood, taken almost 47 months after liver transplant. The receptors here all came from a human patient who received a liver transplant. Some of the T cells might come from the graft donor. The CDR3 runs from the conserved cysteine through the conserved F or W. The D gene is left open where the match is weak. For some rows the clone size is stated as once, few or many, or as a class when expanded; others skip it.

D gene: -
V gene: TRBV9
J gene: TRBJ2-7
clone size: -
CDR3 protein: CASSGWTIEGTYEQYF
CDR3 DNA: TGTGCCAGCAGCGGGTGGACGATCGAAGGGACCTACGAGCAGTACTTC

D gene: -
V gene: TRBV5-6
J gene: TRBJ2-7
clone size: -
CDR3 protein: CASSPRDWGYEQYF
CDR3 DNA: TGTGCCAGCAGCCCCCGGGACTGGGGATACGAGCAGTACTTC

D gene: -
V gene: TRBV30
J gene: TRBJ2-2
clone size: -
CDR3 protein: CAWRTANTGELFF
CDR3 DNA: TGTGCCTGGAGAACAGCGAACACCGGGGAGCTGTTTTTT

D gene: -
V gene: TRBV6-1
J gene: TRBJ2-3
clone size: -
CDR3 protein: CASSEGIWVTDTQYF
CDR3 DNA: TGTGCCAGCAGTGAGGGGATTTGGGTCACAGATACGCAGTATTTT

D gene: TRBD1
V gene: TRBV28
J gene: TRBJ1-2
clone size: -
CDR3 protein: CASSLLTNRGLRGDYGYTF
CDR3 DNA: TGTGCCAGCAGTTTATTAACCAACAGGGGGCTAAGGGGGGACTATGGCTACACCTTC

D gene: -
V gene: TRBV15
J gene: TRBJ2-3
clone size: -
CDR3 protein: CATSVSPGSITDTQYF
CDR3 DNA: TGTGCCACCAGCGTCTCACCGGGATCAATCACAGATACGCAGTATTTT

D gene: TRBD2
V gene: TRBV6-5
J gene: TRBJ2-3
clone size: -
CDR3 protein: CASLPGGTTTDTQYF
CDR3 DNA: TGTGCCTCTCTTCCGGGGGGGACCACCACAGATACGCAGTATTTT

D gene: TRBD2
V gene: TRBV19
J gene: TRBJ2-1
clone size: -
CDR3 protein: CASTPGLAYNNEQFF
CDR3 DNA: TGTGCCAGTACCCCGGGACTAGCCTACAACAATGAGCAGTTCTTC

D gene: -
V gene: TRBV5-4
J gene: TRBJ2-5
clone size: few
CDR3 protein: CASSLGSGTQYF
CDR3 DNA: TGTGCCAGCAGCTTGGGGTCTGGGACCCAGTACTTC

D gene: TRBD1
V gene: TRBV6-1
J gene: TRBJ2-7
clone size: few
CDR3 protein: CASRGPTGASYEQYF
CDR3 DNA: TGTGCCAGCAGGGGCCCGACAGGGGCATCCTACGAGCAGTACTTC

D gene: -
V gene: TRBV5-4
J gene: TRBJ1-1
clone size: -
CDR3 protein: CASSPFDSNLKAFF
CDR3 DNA: TGTGCCAGCAGCCCATTTGACAGTAACCTAAAAGCTTTCTTT

D gene: -
V gene: TRBV7-6
J gene: TRBJ1-2
clone size: -
CDR3 protein: CASSLGTVPNYGYTF
CDR3 DNA: TGTGCCAGCAGCTTAGGGACAGTACCAAACTATGGCTACACCTTC